This T cell receptor beta chain is from a study of graft-versus-host responses after intestinal transplantation. About the research overall: Recipients across the board were started on anti-thymocyte globulin induction, then kept on tacrolimus and steroids for two to three years. The study's findings and limits: Peak GvH clone levels in circulation were associated with early post-transplant HvG declines. Recipient bone marrow held GvH clones, some seen earlier in ileum or blood.

This clone is labeled as medium-sized (0.01 to 0.1%). Only in-frame clones appear in the TCRdb table, and some are missing; sequencing was by immunoSEQ multiplex PCR. Of about 15,000 clones in the sample, 30% to 35% were seen once. Responders (200,000, CFSE-labeled) met 200,000 stimulators that were irradiated and violet-dye-labeled. Cell sorting after the reaction yielded proliferating CFSE-low CD3+CD4+ and CD3+CD8+ responders. The junction had 11 bases not matched to a gene; V was cut back by 5 bases and J by 8 bases. Germline V gene lookup returns CDR1 PRHDT and CDR2 FYEKMQ (reference sequence). CDR3 length: 15 residues.

Sequences were derived from alloreactive CD8+ T cells from a mixed lymphocyte reaction culture, sampled before intestinal transplant. As to subset: CFSE-low proliferating T cells sorted from approximately six-day pre-transplant mixed lymphocyte reaction (GvH or HvG direction). The TCR was taken from a human patient who received an intestinal transplant. V usage is TRBV13 and J usage is TRBJ1-4, with 7 nucleotides matching TRBD1. The CDR3 here is CASSPSPTGREKLFF. CDR3 nucleotides: TGTGCCAGCAGCCCCAGCCCGACAGGGAGGGAAAAACTGTTTTTT.